A single T cell receptor (beta chain) is shown here with its context. Its specificity is not known. This CDR3 contains 15 residues. No DNA sequence is on record. CDR1 and CDR2 from the germline V gene are GTSNPN and SVGIG (reference sequence). The method was immunoSEQ multiplex PCR; TCRdb's version includes in-frame clones alone and lacks a portion of them. The sample data list about 9,900 clones. HLA-DR+ Treg cells made up the iaTreg subset. This sample stems from a study of synovial regulatory T cells in juvenile arthritis. General study results and limits: TCR diversity was lower in inflammation-associated blood Treg cells than in other blood Treg cells.

The receptor was derived from a donor between 2 and 29 years old with juvenile idiopathic arthritis. Sequencing used Treg cells from blood. Described subset: HLA-DR+ inflammation-associated blood Treg cells. V and J are TRBV30 and TRBJ1-4; the D gene TCRdb calls, TRBD1, cannot be checked with no DNA. Here the CDR3 reads CASRTGQTLNEKLFF. The full variable domain, rest sourced from reference TRBV30 and TRBJ1-4, is SQTIHQWPATLVQPVGSPLSLECTVEGTSNPNLYWYRQAAGRGLQLLFYSVGIGQISSEVPQNLSASRPQDRQFILSSKKLLLSDSGFYLCASRTGQTLNEKLFFGSGTQLSVL.